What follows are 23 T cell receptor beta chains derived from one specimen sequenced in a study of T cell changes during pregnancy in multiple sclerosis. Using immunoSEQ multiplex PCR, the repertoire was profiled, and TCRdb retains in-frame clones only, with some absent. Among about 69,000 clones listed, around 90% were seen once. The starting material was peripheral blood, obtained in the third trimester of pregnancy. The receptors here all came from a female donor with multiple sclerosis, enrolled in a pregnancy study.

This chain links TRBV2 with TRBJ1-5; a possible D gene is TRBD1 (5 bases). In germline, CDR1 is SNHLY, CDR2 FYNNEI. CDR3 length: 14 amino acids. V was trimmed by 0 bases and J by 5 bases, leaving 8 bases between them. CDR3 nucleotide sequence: TGTGCCAGCAGTGAAGCGACAGCTGATCAGCCCCAGCATTTT. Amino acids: CASSEATADQPQHF.

The CDR3 DNA sequence: TGTGCCAGCAGTTTACGGGGGATTGGACGGGCCGATAATTCACCCCTCCACTTT. It is translated as CASSLRGIGRADNSPLHF. The J gene is TRBJ1-6, the V gene TRBV27, with D maybe TRBD1 (5 bases). This CDR3 contains 18 residues. V was shortened by 2 bases and J by 5 bases, with 19 bases between the two germline ends. The germline V gene has CDR1 MNHEY and CDR2 SMNVEV (reference sequence).

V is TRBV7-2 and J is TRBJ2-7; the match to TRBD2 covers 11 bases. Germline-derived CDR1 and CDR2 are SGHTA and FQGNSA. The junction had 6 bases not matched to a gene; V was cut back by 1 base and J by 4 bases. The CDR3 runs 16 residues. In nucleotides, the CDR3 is TGTGCCAGCAGCTTAGGGGTTAGCGGGGGGGCTTACGAGCAGTACTTC. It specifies CASSLGVSGGAYEQYF.

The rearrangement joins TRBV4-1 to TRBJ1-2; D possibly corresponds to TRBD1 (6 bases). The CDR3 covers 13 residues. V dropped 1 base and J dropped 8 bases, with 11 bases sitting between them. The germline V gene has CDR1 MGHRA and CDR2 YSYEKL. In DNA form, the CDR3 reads TGCGCCAGCAGCCAAGGGGGGCTGGGCGGCTACACCTTC. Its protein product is CASSQGGLGGYTF.

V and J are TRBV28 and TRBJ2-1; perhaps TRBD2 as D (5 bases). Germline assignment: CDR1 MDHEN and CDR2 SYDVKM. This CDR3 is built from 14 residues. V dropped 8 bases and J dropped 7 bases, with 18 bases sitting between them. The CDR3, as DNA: TGTGCCAGCCATGAACCTGCCACGGGGAATGAGCAGTTCTTC. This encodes CASHEPATGNEQFF.

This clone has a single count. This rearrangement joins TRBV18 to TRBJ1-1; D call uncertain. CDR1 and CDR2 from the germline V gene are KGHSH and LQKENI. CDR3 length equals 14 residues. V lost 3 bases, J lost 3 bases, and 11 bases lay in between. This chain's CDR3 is CASSPRTGDTEAFF. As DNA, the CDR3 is TGTGCCAGCTCACCCAGGACGGGAGACACTGAAGCTTTCTTT.

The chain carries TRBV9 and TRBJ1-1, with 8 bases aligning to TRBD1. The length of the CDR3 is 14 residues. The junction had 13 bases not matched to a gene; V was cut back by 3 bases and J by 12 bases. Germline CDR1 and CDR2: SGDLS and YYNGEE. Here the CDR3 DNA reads TGTGCCAGCAGCGAGCCGCCCCCGGGACAGGCATCTTTCTTT. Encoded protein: CASSEPPPGQASFF.

Here the CDR3 DNA reads TGTGCCAGCAGCTTGGTAGGGGTTGGTTCACCCCTCCACTTT. Its protein is CASSLVGVGSPLHF. The rearrangement joins TRBV5-4 to TRBJ1-6, with a weak D call TRBD1 (5 bases). Germline assignment: CDR1 SGHNT and CDR2 YYREEE (reference sequence). CDR3 size: 14 residues. Between the trimmed V and J ends, which lost 0 bases and 9 bases, there was a span of 10 bases.

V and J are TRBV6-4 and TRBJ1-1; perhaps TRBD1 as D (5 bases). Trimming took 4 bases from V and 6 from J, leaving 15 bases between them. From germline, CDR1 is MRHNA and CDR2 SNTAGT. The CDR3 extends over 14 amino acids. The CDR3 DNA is TGTGCCAGCAGTGTCACGATCGACAGTCCTGAAGCTTTCTTT. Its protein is CASSVTIDSPEAFF.

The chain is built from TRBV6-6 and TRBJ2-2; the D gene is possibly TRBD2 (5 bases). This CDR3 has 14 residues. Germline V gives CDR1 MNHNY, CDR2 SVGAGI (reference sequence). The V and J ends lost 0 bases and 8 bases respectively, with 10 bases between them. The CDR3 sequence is CASSYSSGSGELFF. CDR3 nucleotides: TGTGCCAGCAGTTACTCCTCGGGATCTGGGGAGCTGTTTTTT.

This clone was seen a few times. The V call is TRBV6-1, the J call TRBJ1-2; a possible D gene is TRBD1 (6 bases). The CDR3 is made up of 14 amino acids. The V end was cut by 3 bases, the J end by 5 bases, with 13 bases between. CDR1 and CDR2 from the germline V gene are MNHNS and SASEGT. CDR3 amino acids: CASSETRGGYGYTF. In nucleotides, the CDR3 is TGTGCCAGCAGTGAGACCAGGGGAGGGTATGGCTACACCTTC.

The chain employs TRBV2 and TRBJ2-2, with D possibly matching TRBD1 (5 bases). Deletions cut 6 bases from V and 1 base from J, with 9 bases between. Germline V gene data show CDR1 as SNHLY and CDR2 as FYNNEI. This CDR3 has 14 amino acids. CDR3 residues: CASRDIQNTGELFF. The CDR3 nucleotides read TGTGCCAGCAGGGACATACAGAACACCGGGGAGCTGTTTTTT.

CDR3 DNA: TGTGCCAGCAGTGTTTCCGGGTACGAGCAGTACTTC. Amino acids: CASSVSGYEQYF. The chain recombines TRBV25-1 with TRBJ2-7, with D unclear. The V end was cut by 4 bases, the J end by 4 bases, with 8 bases between. CDR3 length equals 12 residues. Germline lookup yields CDR1 MGHDK and CDR2 SYGVNS.

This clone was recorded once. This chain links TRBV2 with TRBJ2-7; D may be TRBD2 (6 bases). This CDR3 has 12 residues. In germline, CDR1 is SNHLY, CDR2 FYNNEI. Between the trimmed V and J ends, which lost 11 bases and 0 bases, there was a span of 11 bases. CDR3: CAGGGDSYEQYF. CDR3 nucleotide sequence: TGTGCCGGCGGAGGGGACTCCTACGAGCAGTACTTC.

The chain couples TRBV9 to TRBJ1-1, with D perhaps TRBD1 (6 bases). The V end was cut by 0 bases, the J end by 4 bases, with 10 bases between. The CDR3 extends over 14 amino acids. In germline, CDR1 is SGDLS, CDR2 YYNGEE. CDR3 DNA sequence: TGTGCCAGCAGCGTAGGGGGAGGGGGCACTGAAGCTTTCTTT. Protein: CASSVGGGGTEAFF.

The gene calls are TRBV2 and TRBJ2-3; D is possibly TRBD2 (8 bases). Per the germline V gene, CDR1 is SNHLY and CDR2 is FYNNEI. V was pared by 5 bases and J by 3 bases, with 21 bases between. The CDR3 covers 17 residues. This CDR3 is CASSPWRGRGDTDTQYF. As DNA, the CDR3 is TGTGCCAGCAGTCCTTGGAGGGGGCGGGGGGATACAGATACGCAGTATTTT.

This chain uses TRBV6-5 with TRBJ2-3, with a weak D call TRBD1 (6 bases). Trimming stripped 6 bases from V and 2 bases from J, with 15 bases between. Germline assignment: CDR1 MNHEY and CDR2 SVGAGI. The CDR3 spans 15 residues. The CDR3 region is CASRPSGGYTDTQYF. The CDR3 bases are TGTGCCAGCAGACCCAGTGGGGGCTACACAGATACGCAGTATTTT.

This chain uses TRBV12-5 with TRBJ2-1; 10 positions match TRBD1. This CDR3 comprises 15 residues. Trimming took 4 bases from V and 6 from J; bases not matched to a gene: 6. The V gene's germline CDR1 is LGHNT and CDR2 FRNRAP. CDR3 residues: CASGSSGTGANEQFF. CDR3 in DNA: TGTGCTAGTGGTTCTTCCGGGACAGGGGCCAATGAGCAGTTCTTC.

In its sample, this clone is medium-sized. CDR3: CASSYSETGNYGYTF. The CDR3 coding sequence is TGTGCCAGCAGTTACTCTGAGACAGGGAACTATGGCTACACCTTC. The rearrangement uses TRBV6-6 and TRBJ1-2, with 7 bases lining up with TRBD1. V shed 0 bases and J 2 bases; nucleotides not matched to a gene: 3. The germline gives CDR1 MNHNY, CDR2 SVGAGI (reference sequence). CDR3 size: 15 residues.

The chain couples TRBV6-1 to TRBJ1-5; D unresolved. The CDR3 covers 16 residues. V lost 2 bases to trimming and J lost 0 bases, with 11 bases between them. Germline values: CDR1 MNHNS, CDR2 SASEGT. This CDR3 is CASSELSLYSNQPQHF. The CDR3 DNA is TGTGCCAGCAGTGAATTAAGCCTATATAGCAATCAGCCCCAGCATTTT.

The DNA of the CDR3 is TGTGCCAGCAGCCAGCAGGGTTACTCCTACGAGCAGTACTTC. The encoded protein is CASSQQGYSYEQYF. V is TRBV7-9 and J is TRBJ2-7, with D possibly TRBD1 on 5 matching bases. Looked up from germline, CDR1 is SEHNR and CDR2 is FQNEAQ (reference sequence). The CDR3 runs to 14 residues. V was trimmed by 5 bases and J by 0 bases, leaving 11 bases between them.

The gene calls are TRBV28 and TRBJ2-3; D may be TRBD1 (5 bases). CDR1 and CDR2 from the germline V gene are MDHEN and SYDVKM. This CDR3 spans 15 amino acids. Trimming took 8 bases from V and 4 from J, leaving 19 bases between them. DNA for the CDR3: TGTGCCAGCTCCCTTGGAAGGGGCATGGCAGATACGCAGTATTTT. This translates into CASSLGRGMADTQYF.

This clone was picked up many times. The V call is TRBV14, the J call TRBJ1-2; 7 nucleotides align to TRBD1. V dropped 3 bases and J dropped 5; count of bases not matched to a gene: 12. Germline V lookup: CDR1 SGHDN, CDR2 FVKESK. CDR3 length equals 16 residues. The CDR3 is CASSQYSIRGMYGYTF. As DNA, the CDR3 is TGTGCCAGCAGCCAGTATTCCATCAGGGGGATGTATGGCTACACCTTC.